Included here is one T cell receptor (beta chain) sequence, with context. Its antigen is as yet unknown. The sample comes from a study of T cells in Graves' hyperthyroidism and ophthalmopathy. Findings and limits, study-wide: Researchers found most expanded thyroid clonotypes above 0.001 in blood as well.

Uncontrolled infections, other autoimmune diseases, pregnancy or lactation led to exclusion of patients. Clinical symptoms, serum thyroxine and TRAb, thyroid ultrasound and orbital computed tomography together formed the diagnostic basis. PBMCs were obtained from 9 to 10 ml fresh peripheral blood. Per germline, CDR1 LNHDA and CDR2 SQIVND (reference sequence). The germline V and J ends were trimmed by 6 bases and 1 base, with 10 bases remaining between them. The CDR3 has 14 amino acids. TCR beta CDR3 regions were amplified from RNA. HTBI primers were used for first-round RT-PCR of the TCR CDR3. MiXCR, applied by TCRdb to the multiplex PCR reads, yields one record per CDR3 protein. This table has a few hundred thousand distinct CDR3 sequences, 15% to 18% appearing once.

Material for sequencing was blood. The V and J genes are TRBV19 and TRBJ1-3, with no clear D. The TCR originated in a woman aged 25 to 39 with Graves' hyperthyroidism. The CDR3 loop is CASRDSGSGNTIYF. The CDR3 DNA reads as TGTGCCAGTAGAGATAGTGGATCTGGAAACACCATATATTTT.